The 30 T cell receptor beta chains below were found in one sample sequenced in a study of shared clonotypes between healthy human individuals. Data came from immunoSEQ multiplex PCR; TCRdb stores just in-frame clones and leaves some out. The sample carries approximately 460,000 clones, over 60% recorded once. Input material: PBMCs. These receptors all stem from a woman aged 40 to 50 in good health. Some clones in this sample may be carry-over from other donors' samples.

The chain recombines TRBV5-1 with TRBJ1-1; D is perhaps TRBD1 (5 bases). The CDR3 runs 14 residues. The V gene's germline CDR1 is SGHRS and CDR2 YFSETQ. The V gene lost 3 bases and the J gene lost 0 bases, with 9 bases spanning the gap. The CDR3 reads CASSWGSMNTEAFF. The CDR3 DNA reads TGCGCCAGCAGCTGGGGGTCGATGAACACTGAAGCTTTCTTT.

The chain couples TRBV11-2 to TRBJ2-7; 12 bases fit TRBD2. The CDR3 covers 18 residues. The germline V gene encodes CDR1 SGHAT and CDR2 FQNNGV. The V and J ends lost 4 bases and 3 bases, in that order; junction bases with no gene match: 13. The CDR3 loop reads CASSYKVALAGGGYEQYF. Written as DNA, the CDR3 is TGTGCCAGCAGCTATAAGGTCGCACTAGCGGGAGGAGGCTACGAGCAGTACTTC.

With regard to this clone: Given a far larger clone just one base away, this is likely a sequencing read error. CDR3 sequence reads: CASSLADSNERLFF. In nucleotides, the CDR3 is TGTGCCAGCAGTTTAGCGGACAGTAATGAAAGACTGTTTTTT. The chain links TRBV27 to TRBJ1-4; tentatively, D is TRBD1 (6 bases). From germline, CDR1 is MNHEY and CDR2 SMNVEV (reference sequence). There are 14 residues in the CDR3.

This chain joins TRBV27 and TRBJ2-7, with 9 bases lining up with TRBD1. Germline values: CDR1 MNHEY, CDR2 SMNVEV (reference sequence). Unmatched junction bases numbered 19, after V lost 0 bases and J lost 7 bases. The CDR3 is made up of 19 amino acids. The CDR3 here is CASSLSPATGGGLNREQYF. For the CDR3, the DNA is TGTGCCAGCAGTTTATCACCCGCAACAGGGGGCGGACTTAATCGGGAGCAGTACTTC.

The chain combines TRBV12-5 with TRBJ2-3; D gene unclear. The V gene lost 2 bases and the J gene lost 0 bases, with 3 bases spanning the gap. Germline V gene lookup returns CDR1 LGHNT and CDR2 FRNRAP. This CDR3 spans 13 amino acids. CDR3 nucleotide sequence: TGTGCTAGTGGTTTGCCTAGCACAGATACGCAGTATTTT. Translating it yields CASGLPSTDTQYF.

The sample holds a few counts of this clone. This same CDR3 is encoded by further DNA sequences in the sample. This chain connects TRBV5-1 to TRBJ2-1; 7 bases agree with TRBD2. Germline V gene sequence: CDR1 SGHRS, CDR2 YFSETQ. The CDR3 length is 17 residues. V trimming: 0 bases; J trimming: 0 bases; junction bases outside the gene matches: 6. CDR3 loop: CASSLEASGSSYNEQFF. CDR3 sequence (DNA): TGCGCCAGCAGCTTGGAAGCTAGCGGAAGCTCCTACAATGAGCAGTTCTTC.

Worth noting for this clone: A read error is likely here: a far larger clone is one base away. The chain combines TRBV5-4 with TRBJ1-2; TRBD1 matches at 9 bases. CDR3 length: 14 amino acids. CDR1 is SGHNT, CDR2 YYREEE, per germline (reference sequence). The CDR3 loop is CTSSFGDRDYGYTF. For the CDR3, the DNA is TGTACCAGCAGCTTCGGGGACAGGGACTATGGCTACACCTTC.

This chain connects TRBV28 to TRBJ2-2; 7 bases agree with TRBD2. The CDR3 runs 13 residues. After removal of 8 bases from V and 5 bases from J, the junction contained 5 bases not matched to a gene. Germline CDR1 reads MDHEN; CDR2 reads SYDVKM. The CDR3 here is CASGEGGTGELFF. In nucleotides, the CDR3 is TGTGCCAGCGGGGAGGGAGGGACCGGGGAGCTGTTTTTT.

The chain combines TRBV4-1 with TRBJ2-7; no clear D. The V end lost 1 base, the J end lost 0 bases, and 13 bases lay between the germline ends. The CDR3 contains 16 residues. Germline loops: CDR1 MGHRA, CDR2 YSYEKL. CDR3 sequence reads: CASSQVQTPYSYEQYF. The CDR3 DNA sequence: TGCGCCAGCAGCCAAGTCCAGACACCTTACTCCTACGAGCAGTACTTC.

CDR3 sequence: CASSARGGTEAFF. Here the CDR3 DNA reads TGCGCCAGCAGCGCACGTGGGGGCACTGAAGCTTTCTTT. The genes are TRBV4-3 and TRBJ1-1, with D perhaps matching TRBD1 (5 bases). This CDR3 is 13 amino acids long. V was clipped by 5 bases and J by 4 bases, with 11 bases between them. Germline V CDR1 and CDR2: LGHNA, YSLEER.

This clone was seen only a few times. V is TRBV10-1 and J is TRBJ2-7; D perhaps matches TRBD2 (6 bases). Trimming took off 0 bases at V and 4 bases at J, with 10 bases between the two ends. In germline, CDR1 is WNHNN, CDR2 SYGVQD (reference sequence). The CDR3 covers 14 residues. The CDR3 loop is CASSESTRGYEQYF. CDR3 nucleotides: TGCGCCAGCAGTGAGTCGACTCGGGGGTACGAGCAGTACTTC.

The chain links TRBV7-2 to TRBJ1-5; unclear D gene. The CDR3 consists of 13 residues. Germline-derived CDR1 and CDR2 are SGHTA and FQGNSA. Trimming took 0 bases from V and 6 from J, leaving 6 bases between them. CDR3 sequence (DNA): TGTGCCAGCAGCTTAGCGCACTCTCAGCCCCAGCATTTT. Translated, it gives CASSLAHSQPQHF.

J is TRBJ2-7 and V is TRBV9; TRBD1 matches at 9 bases. Gene TRBJ2-5 matches the end of the DNA better, so the J call may be wrong. The CDR3 loop spans 16 amino acids. Germline lookup yields CDR1 SGDLS and CDR2 YYNGEE. CDR3 sequence (DNA): TGTGCCAGCAGCGCCGACTTGGGACAGGGACGAGAGACCCAGTACTTC. This codes for CASSADLGQGRETQYF.

The chain has TRBV28 and TRBJ2-1, with D possibly TRBD2 on 6 matching bases. CDR1 and CDR2 from the germline V gene are MDHEN and SYDVKM. The CDR3 extends over 14 amino acids. The V end lost 6 bases, the J end lost 9 bases, and 18 bases lay between the germline ends. CDR3 DNA sequence: TGTGCCAGCAGCAACCCGGGACTCCCTGGTGAGCAGTTCTTC. Residues: CASSNPGLPGEQFF.

The gene calls are TRBV5-1 and TRBJ1-1; 8 nucleotides line up with TRBD1. After removal of 0 bases from V and 1 base from J, the junction contained 5 bases not matched to a gene. CDR1 is SGHRS, CDR2 YFSETQ, per germline. CDR3 length: 16 residues. The CDR3 nucleotides are TGCGCCAGCAGCTTGGCCCAGGGGGCGAGGAACACTGAAGCTTTCTTT. Translating it yields CASSLAQGARNTEAFF.

This chain joins TRBV14 and TRBJ2-1; D might be TRBD2 (6 bases). The ends were cut back, 2 bases at V and 4 bases at J, with 18 bases in the middle. Looked up from germline, CDR1 is SGHDN and CDR2 is FVKESK. This CDR3 region has 17 residues. CDR3 bases: TGTGCCAGCAGCCAAATGGGAAGGGAGGTCCGGTACAATGAGCAGTTCTTC. Translation gives CASSQMGREVRYNEQFF.

The chain recombines TRBV9 with TRBJ2-7, with 8 bases that match TRBD2. The V gene end was trimmed by 4 bases and the J gene end by 2 bases; junction bases not matched to a gene: 5. Germline assignment: CDR1 SGDLS and CDR2 YYNGEE. The CDR3 has 14 residues. CDR3 coding DNA: TGTGCCAGCAGCCCCGGGGGGGAGCCCTACGAGCAGTACTTC. Translation: CASSPGGEPYEQYF.

The V gene is TRBV9, the J gene TRBJ1-2, with 9 bases lining up with TRBD1. The CDR3 has 14 residues. Germline V gene sequence: CDR1 SGDLS, CDR2 YYNGEE. With 6 bases clipped from V and 0 bases from J, the junction kept 3 bases outside the gene matches. CDR3 sequence reads: CASTGTGSNYGYTF. The CDR3 DNA is TGTGCCAGCACCGGGACAGGGTCTAACTATGGCTACACCTTC.

This clone has ten or more counts. This chain links TRBV29-1 with TRBJ2-7, with D possibly matching TRBD2 (5 bases). With 4 bases removed from V and 2 bases from J, the gap between germline ends came to 15 bases. Germline V gene sequence: CDR1 SQVTM, CDR2 ANQGSEA. The CDR3 loop spans 14 amino acids. This CDR3 is CSVVGGPSPYEQYF. The CDR3 DNA sequence: TGCAGCGTTGTGGGCGGGCCCTCTCCCTACGAGCAGTACTTC.

The chain is built from TRBV6-1 and TRBJ2-1; a weak D match, TRBD2 (7 bases). CDR3 length: 14 amino acids. CDR1 and CDR2 (germline): MNHNS, SASEGT. V lost 2 bases to trimming and J lost 7 bases, with 12 bases between them. The CDR3 DNA reads TGTGCCAGCAGTGAAAGGGGGAGGGGTAATGAGCAGTTCTTC. This translates into CASSERGRGNEQFF.

This clone was observed at least ten times. This same CDR3 is encoded by further DNA sequences in the sample. V usage is TRBV5-4 and J usage is TRBJ2-3; D gene uncertain. The germline V gene encodes CDR1 SGHNT and CDR2 YYREEE (reference sequence). The CDR3 covers 17 residues. V was trimmed by 2 bases and J by 2 bases, leaving 18 bases between them. The CDR3 DNA sequence: TGTGCCAGCAGCTTAAGTGGGTCTAGTTCTCACACAGATACGCAGTATTTT. Its protein is CASSLSGSSSHTDTQYF.

V and J are TRBV2 and TRBJ2-6, with D perhaps matching TRBD1 (5 bases). Germline CDR1 SNHLY, CDR2 FYNNEI. Trimming pared 7 bases from V and 2 bases from J, leaving 9 bases between. The CDR3 extends over 14 amino acids. The CDR3 DNA sequence: TGTGCCAGCACCCAGGGAACTGGGGCCAACGTCCTGACTTTC. It yields the protein CASTQGTGANVLTF.

The chain has TRBV7-3 and TRBJ1-1; D is unclear. Germline loops: CDR1 SGHTA, CDR2 FQGTGA. This CDR3 has 14 residues. The ends were cut back, 2 bases at V and 1 base at J, with 8 bases in the middle. The CDR3 nucleotides are TGTGCCAGCAGCTTAGAGGGCGGGAACACTGAAGCTTTCTTT. It specifies CASSLEGGNTEAFF.

The chain is built from TRBV11-2 and TRBJ2-1; TRBD1 might be the D (6 bases). Per germline, CDR1 SGHAT and CDR2 FQNNGV. The CDR3 runs 16 residues. Trimming removed 6 bases from V and 8 bases from J, with 23 bases in between. The CDR3 DNA follows: TGTGCCAGCAGGTCGAACAGGGTCGGGCCCAGCGATGAGCAGTTCTTC. It yields the protein CASRSNRVGPSDEQFF. The full variable domain, in which reference TRBV11-2 and TRBJ2-1 provide the parts outside the CDR3, is EAGVAQSPRYKIIEKRQSVAFWCNPISGHATLYWYQQILGQGPKLLIQFQNNGVVDDSQLPKDRFSAERLKGVDSTLKIQPAKLEDSAVYLCASRSNRVGPSDEQFFGPGTRLTVL.

This chain uses TRBV2 with TRBJ2-5; D perhaps matches TRBD2 (7 bases). The CDR3 is 17 amino acids. V shed 8 bases and J shed 7 bases, with 29 bases lying between them. Per the germline V gene, CDR1 is SNHLY and CDR2 is FYNNEI. DNA for the CDR3: TGTGCCAGCCAATCCGATCTTTCGGGGGGCCGTGGTTGGACCCAGTACTTC. Translated, it gives CASQSDLSGGRGWTQYF.

The chain couples TRBV5-6 to TRBJ2-7; 8 bases are shared with TRBD1. Germline V gene data show CDR1 as SGHDT and CDR2 as YYEEEE. The V segment lost 1 base and the J segment 4 bases; nucleotides outside the gene matches: 7. This CDR3 contains 15 residues. The CDR3 is CASSLSWDRSYEQYF. The CDR3 coding sequence is TGTGCCAGCAGCTTGAGCTGGGACAGGAGTTACGAGCAGTACTTC.

J is TRBJ2-3 and V is TRBV6-1, with unresolved D. V dropped 2 bases and J dropped 7 bases, with 10 bases sitting between them. CDR3 length: 13 residues. Germline-derived CDR1 and CDR2 are MNHNS and SASEGT. CDR3 sequence reads: CASSEWSLNTQYF. The CDR3 DNA follows: TGTGCCAGCAGTGAATGGAGTTTAAATACGCAGTATTTT.

The chain joins TRBV13 to TRBJ2-4; 7 bases fit TRBD1. V lost 5 bases and J lost 6; bases outside the gene matches: 16. This CDR3 is built from 17 residues. From germline, CDR1 is PRHDT and CDR2 FYEKMQ (reference sequence). Here the CDR3 reads CASSNSADRDPLNIQYF. The CDR3 region has the DNA TGTGCCAGCAGCAACTCGGCCGACAGGGATCCCCTAAACATTCAGTACTTC.

This chain uses TRBV7-9 with TRBJ1-2; TRBD1 agrees at 7 bases. The germline V gene encodes CDR1 SEHNR and CDR2 FQNEAQ (reference sequence). The CDR3 consists of 13 residues. The J segment lost 8 bases and the V segment lost 5 bases, leaving 8 bases of the junction unmatched. The CDR3 here is CASSPEGAAGYTF. The CDR3 nucleotides read TGTGCCAGCAGCCCCGAGGGGGCCGCGGGCTACACCTTC.

The V call is TRBV6-1, the J call TRBJ2-7; TRBD2 is a possible D gene (5 bases). V dropped 6 bases and J dropped 4 bases, with 13 bases sitting between them. The CDR3 is 13 amino acids. The germline gives CDR1 MNHNS, CDR2 SASEGT. The DNA of the CDR3 is TGTGCCAGCAGGCACAGTGGACTTTACGAGCAGTACTTC. Translation gives CASRHSGLYEQYF.